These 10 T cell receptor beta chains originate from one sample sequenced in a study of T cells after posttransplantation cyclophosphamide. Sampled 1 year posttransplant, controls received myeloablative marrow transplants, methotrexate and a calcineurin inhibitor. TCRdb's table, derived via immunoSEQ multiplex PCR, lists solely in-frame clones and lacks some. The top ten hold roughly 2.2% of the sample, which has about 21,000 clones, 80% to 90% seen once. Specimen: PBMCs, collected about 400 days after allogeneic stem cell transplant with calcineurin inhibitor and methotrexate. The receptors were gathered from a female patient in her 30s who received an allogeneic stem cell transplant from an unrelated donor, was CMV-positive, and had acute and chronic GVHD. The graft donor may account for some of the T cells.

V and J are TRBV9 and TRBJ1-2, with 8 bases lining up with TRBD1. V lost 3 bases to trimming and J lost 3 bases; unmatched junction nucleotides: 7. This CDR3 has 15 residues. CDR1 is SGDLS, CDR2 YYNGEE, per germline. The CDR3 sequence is CASSAQTGEYYGYTF. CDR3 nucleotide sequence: TGTGCCAGCAGCGCCCAGACAGGGGAATACTATGGCTACACCTTC. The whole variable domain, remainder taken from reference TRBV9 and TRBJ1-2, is DSGVTQTPKHLITATGQRVTLRCSPRSGDLSVYWYQQSLDQGLQFLIQYYNGEERAKGNILERFSAQQFPDLHSELNLSSLELGDSALYFCASSAQTGEYYGYTFGSGTRLTVV.

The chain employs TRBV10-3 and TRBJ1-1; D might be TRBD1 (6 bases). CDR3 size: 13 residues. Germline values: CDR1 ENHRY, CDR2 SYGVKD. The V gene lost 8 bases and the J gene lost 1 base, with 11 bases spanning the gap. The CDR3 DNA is TGTGCCATCGCGGGGGGCAAGAACACTGAAGCTTTCTTT. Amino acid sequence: CAIAGGKNTEAFF.

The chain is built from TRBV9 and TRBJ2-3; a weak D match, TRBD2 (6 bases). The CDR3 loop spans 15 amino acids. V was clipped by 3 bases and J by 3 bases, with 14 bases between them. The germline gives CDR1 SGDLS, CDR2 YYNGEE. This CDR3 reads CASSGSGGATDTQYF. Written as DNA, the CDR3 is TGTGCCAGCAGCGGGAGCGGCGGGGCTACAGATACGCAGTATTTT.

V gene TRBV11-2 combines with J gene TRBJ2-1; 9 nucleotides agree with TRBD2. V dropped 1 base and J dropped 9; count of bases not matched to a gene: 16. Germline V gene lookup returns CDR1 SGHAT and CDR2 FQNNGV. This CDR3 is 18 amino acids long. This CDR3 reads CASSLVGGLAPRAGEQFF. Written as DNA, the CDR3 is TGTGCCAGCAGCTTAGTAGGGGGACTAGCCCCCCGAGCGGGTGAGCAGTTCTTC.

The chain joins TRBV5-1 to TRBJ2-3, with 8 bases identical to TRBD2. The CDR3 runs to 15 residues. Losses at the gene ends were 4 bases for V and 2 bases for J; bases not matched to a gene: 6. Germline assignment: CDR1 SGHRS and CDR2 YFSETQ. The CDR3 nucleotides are TGCGCCAGCAGCCTACCGGGGGGGGACACAGATACGCAGTATTTT. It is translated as CASSLPGGDTDTQYF.

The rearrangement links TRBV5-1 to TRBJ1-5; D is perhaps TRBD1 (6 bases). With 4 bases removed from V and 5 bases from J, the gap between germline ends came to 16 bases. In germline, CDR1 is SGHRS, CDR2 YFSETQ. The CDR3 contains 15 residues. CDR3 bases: TGCGCCAGCAGCCCAGGGGTTTGGTCGGATCAGCCCCAGCATTTT. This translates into CASSPGVWSDQPQHF.

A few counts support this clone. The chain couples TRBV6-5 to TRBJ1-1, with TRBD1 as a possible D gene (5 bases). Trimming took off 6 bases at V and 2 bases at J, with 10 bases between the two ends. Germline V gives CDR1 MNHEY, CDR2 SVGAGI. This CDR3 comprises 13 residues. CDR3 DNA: TGTGCCAGCAGCCCAAGGGGCAACACTGAAGCTTTCTTT. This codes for CASSPRGNTEAFF.

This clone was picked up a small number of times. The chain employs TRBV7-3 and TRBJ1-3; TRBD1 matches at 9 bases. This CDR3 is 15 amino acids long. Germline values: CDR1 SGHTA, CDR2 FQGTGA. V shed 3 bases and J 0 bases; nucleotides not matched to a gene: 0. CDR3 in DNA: TGTGCCAGCAGCTTGACAGGGGGCTCTGGAAACACCATATATTTT. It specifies CASSLTGGSGNTIYF.

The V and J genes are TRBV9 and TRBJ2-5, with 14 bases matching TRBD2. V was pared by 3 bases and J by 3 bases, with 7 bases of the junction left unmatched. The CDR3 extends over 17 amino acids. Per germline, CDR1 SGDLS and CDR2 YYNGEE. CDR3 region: CASSAGLAGARKETQYF. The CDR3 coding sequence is TGTGCCAGCAGCGCGGGACTAGCGGGGGCCAGGAAAGAGACCCAGTACTTC.

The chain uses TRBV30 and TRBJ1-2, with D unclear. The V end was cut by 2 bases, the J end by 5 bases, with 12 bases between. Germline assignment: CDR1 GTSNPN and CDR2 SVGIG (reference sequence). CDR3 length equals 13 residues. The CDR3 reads CAWSPLGFYGYTF. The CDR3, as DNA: TGTGCCTGGAGTCCCCTAGGTTTTTATGGCTACACCTTC.